These T cell receptor beta chains were read from a single sample in a study of technical replicates of blood from a handful of donors. TCRdb's table, derived via immunoSEQ multiplex PCR, lists solely in-frame clones and lacks some. The sample comprises some 57,000 clones, roughly 90% of which are singletons, and around 4.9% rests with the top ten. The specimen was PBMCs. The receptors shown here come from a human donor in good health. Some clones in this sample may be carry-over from other donors' samples. Both conserved end residues are part of each CDR3. A D gene is named only where the DNA matches it firmly. Not every row has a clone size; where given, it reads once, few, many or a size class.

CDR3nt	CDR3aa	v_gene	abundance	j_gene	d_gene
TGTGCCAGCAGCTCCCGGCTGGGACAGTCCCAAGAGACCCAGTACTTC	CASSSRLGQSQETQYF	TRBV5-4	.	TRBJ2-5	TRBD1
TGTGCCAGCAGCTTGGGGGCAGGGGCATCTGAAGCTTTCTTT	CASSLGAGASEAFF	TRBV5-6	.	TRBJ1-1	.
TGCAGCGTTGTAGGAGACGGTGGTGGCTACACCTTC	CSVVGDGGGYTF	TRBV29-1	.	TRBJ1-2	.
TGTGCCAGTAGAGCGGACAGGGATTCGGGAGGCTACACCTTC	CASRADRDSGGYTF	TRBV19	few	TRBJ1-2	TRBD1
TGCGCCAGCAGCGCGGACAGCGGCAATCAGCCCCAGCATTTT	CASSADSGNQPQHF	TRBV5-1	.	TRBJ1-5	.
TGTGCCAGCAGCCGCGGGGGGAGGGCTTCGGAGCAGTACTTC	CASSRGGRASEQYF	TRBV7-2	few	TRBJ2-7	TRBD2
TGTCGAGGCAGGGGGCAGTGGGAGCAGTACTTC	CRGRGQWEQYF	TRBV21-1	.	TRBJ2-7	.
TGCGCCAGCAGCCAAGATCTCGGCGGGACTAGCGGCCAGTTCTTC	CASSQDLGGTSGQFF	TRBV4-3	.	TRBJ2-1	TRBD2
TGTGCCAGCTCACCAGGGAGGCTGCTCTCTGGAAACACCATATATTTT	CASSPGRLLSGNTIYF	TRBV18	.	TRBJ1-3	.
TGTGCCAGCAGCTTAGGTATTAGCGGAAGAACGGGAGAGACCCAGTACTTC	CASSLGISGRTGETQYF	TRBV7-2	.	TRBJ2-5	.
TGTGCCAGCAGCAAGACAGCGAACACTGAAGCTTTCTTT	CASSKTANTEAFF	TRBV6-6	few	TRBJ1-1	.
TGTGCCTGGAGTGGGGACACAAACACTGAAGCTTTCTTT	CAWSGDTNTEAFF	TRBV30	.	TRBJ1-1	.
TGTGCCAGCAGCTCCTATAGCGGGGGGAACTACGAGCAGTACTTC	CASSSYSGGNYEQYF	TRBV7-2	.	TRBJ2-7	TRBD2
TGTGCCCGGGTGAGCCGGTCGGGCTACACCTTC	CARVSRSGYTF	TRBV30	few	TRBJ1-2	.
TGTGCCAGCAGCTTGGTTCCAGGGTCCAATCAGCCCCAGCATTTT	CASSLVPGSNQPQHF	TRBV5-4	.	TRBJ1-5	.
TGTGCCAGCTCACCACAGACAGGGAACACTGAAGCTTTCTTT	CASSPQTGNTEAFF	TRBV18	.	TRBJ1-1	.
TGCAGCATTCGACTAGCGTACAATGAGCAGTTCTTC	CSIRLAYNEQFF	TRBV29-1	.	TRBJ2-1	TRBD2
TGTGCCAGCAGCTTAGCGGCGGGCACGGACACTGAAGCTTTCTTT	CASSLAAGTDTEAFF	TRBV7-9	.	TRBJ1-1	.
TGTGCCAGTGGGGAGGTTGCAGGGATTAATGAAAAACTGTTTTTT	CASGEVAGINEKLFF	TRBV25-1	.	TRBJ1-4	.
TGTGCCAGCAGCTTAAGAGCGAATTCCGAAAAACTGTTTTTT	CASSLRANSEKLFF	TRBV13	once	TRBJ1-4	.
TGTGCCAGCAGAGTAGCGGGAGGGTACGAGCAGTACTTC	CASRVAGGYEQYF	TRBV6-6	.	TRBJ2-7	TRBD2
TGTGCCAGCAGCTTATTAGCGGGATCGTCCGGGGATACGCAGTATTTT	CASSLLAGSSGDTQYF	TRBV11-3	once	TRBJ2-3	TRBD2
TGTGCCAGCAGCGGTGGGGTAGCGGGGGTCCAAACGAAAAACATTCAGTACTTC	CASSGGVAGVQTKNIQYF	TRBV9	.	TRBJ2-4	TRBD2
TGTGCCAGCAGTTCTCGGGGGAATGAGCAGTTCTTC	CASSSRGNEQFF	TRBV27	.	TRBJ2-1	.
TGTGCCAGCAGTTACTCGCAGGGTGGGGAGACCCAGTACTTC	CASSYSQGGETQYF	TRBV6-6	.	TRBJ2-5	.
TGTGCCAGCAGCTCGAGGGGACTAGCAACTTACAATGAGCAGTTCTTC	CASSSRGLATYNEQFF	TRBV7-2	.	TRBJ2-1	TRBD2
TGTGCCAGCAGCGCATCGAACACTGAAGCTTTCTTT	CASSASNTEAFF	TRBV9	once	TRBJ1-1	.
TGTGCCAGCAGCGGACAGGGAGGGAATTCACCCCTCCACTTT	CASSGQGGNSPLHF	TRBV2	.	TRBJ1-6	TRBD1
TGCGCCAGCAGCTTGACAGGTGAAAAACTGTTTTTT	CASSLTGEKLFF	TRBV5-1	.	TRBJ1-4	.
TGTGCCAGCATCGAAGGTACAGGGGGCTGGGAGACCCAGTACTTC	CASIEGTGGWETQYF	TRBV7-2	.	TRBJ2-5	TRBD1
TGCAGCACGAACAGGGGTTGGAATGAGCAGTTCTTC	CSTNRGWNEQFF	TRBV29-1	.	TRBJ2-1	TRBD1